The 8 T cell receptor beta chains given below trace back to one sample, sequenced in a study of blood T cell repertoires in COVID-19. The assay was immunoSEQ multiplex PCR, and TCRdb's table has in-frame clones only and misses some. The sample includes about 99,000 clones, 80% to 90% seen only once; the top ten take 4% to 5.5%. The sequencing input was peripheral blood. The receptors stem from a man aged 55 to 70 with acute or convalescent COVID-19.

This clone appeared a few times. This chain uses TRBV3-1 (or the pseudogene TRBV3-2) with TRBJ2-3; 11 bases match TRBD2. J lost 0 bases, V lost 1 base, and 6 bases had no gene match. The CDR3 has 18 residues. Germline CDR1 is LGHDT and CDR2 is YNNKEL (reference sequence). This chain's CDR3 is CASSQAPGLAGSTDTQYF. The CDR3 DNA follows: TGTGCCAGCAGCCAAGCCCCCGGACTAGCGGGCAGCACAGATACGCAGTATTTT.

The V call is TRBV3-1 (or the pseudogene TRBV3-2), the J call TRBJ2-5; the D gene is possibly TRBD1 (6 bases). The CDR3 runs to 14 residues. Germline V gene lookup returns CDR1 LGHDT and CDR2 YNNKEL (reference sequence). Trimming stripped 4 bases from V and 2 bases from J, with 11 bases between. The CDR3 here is CASSPWTEQETQYF. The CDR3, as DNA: TGTGCCAGCAGCCCTTGGACAGAGCAAGAGACCCAGTACTTC.

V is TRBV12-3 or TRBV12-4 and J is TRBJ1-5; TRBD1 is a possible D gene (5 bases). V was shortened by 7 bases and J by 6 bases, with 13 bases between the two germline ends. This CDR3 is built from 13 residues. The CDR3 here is CASTRGLAQPQHF. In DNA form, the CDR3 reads TGTGCCAGCACCCGGGGACTTGCTCAGCCCCAGCATTTT.

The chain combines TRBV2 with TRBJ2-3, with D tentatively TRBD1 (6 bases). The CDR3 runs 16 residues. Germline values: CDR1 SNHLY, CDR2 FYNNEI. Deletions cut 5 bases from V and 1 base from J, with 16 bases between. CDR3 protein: CASSFALSGGTDTQYF. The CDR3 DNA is TGTGCCAGCAGTTTCGCCCTCTCAGGGGGCACAGATACGCAGTATTTT.

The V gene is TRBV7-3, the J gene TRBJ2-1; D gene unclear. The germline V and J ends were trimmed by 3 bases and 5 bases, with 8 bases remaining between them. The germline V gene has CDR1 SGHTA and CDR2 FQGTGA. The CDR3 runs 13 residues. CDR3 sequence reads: CASSFGANNEQFF. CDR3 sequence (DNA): TGTGCCAGCAGCTTTGGAGCGAACAATGAGCAGTTCTTC.

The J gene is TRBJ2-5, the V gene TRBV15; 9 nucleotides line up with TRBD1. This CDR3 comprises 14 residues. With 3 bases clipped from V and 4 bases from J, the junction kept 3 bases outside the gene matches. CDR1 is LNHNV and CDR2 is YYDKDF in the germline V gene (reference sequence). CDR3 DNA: TGTGCCACCAGCAGCCAGGACAGGGGAGAGACCCAGTACTTC. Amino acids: CATSSQDRGETQYF. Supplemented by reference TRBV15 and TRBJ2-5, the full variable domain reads DAMVIQNPRYQVTQFGKPVTLSCSQTLNHNVMYWYQQKSSQAPKLLFHYYDKDFNNEADTPDNFQSRRPNTSFCFLDIRSPGLGDTAMYLCATSSQDRGETQYFGPGTRLLVL.

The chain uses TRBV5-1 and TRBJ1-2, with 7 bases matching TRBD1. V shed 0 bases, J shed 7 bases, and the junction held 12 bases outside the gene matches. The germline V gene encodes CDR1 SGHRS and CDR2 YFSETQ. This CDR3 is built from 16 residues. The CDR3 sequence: CASSLGLTGLLSGYTF. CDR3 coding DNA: TGCGCCAGCAGCTTGGGGTTGACAGGGCTTCTCAGTGGCTACACCTTC. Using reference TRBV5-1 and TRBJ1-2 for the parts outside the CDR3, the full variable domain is KAGVTQTPRYLIKTRGQQVTLSCSPISGHRSVSWYQQTPGQGLQFLFEYFSETQRNKGNFPGRFSGRQFSNSRSEMNVSTLELGDSALYLCASSLGLTGLLSGYTFGSGTRLTVV.

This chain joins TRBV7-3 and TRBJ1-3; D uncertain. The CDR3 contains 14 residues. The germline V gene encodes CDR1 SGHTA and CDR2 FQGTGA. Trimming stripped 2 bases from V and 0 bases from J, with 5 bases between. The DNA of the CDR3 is TGTGCCAGCAGCTTAGGAGTCTCTGGAAACACCATATATTTT. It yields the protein CASSLGVSGNTIYF.